This T cell receptor (beta chain) appears in the sequencing data of a study of blood T cell repertoires in COVID-19. Across the study: There were acute and convalescent COVID-19 samples, and they came from the United States, Italy and Spain. In each case, the material was cDNA or gDNA derived from T cells, B-cell-depleted T cells, or PBMCs.

The CDR3 has 12 residues. Trimming stripped 10 bases from V and 4 bases from J, with 11 bases between. Germline CDR1 SGHAT, CDR2 FQNNGV. Per the authors' pipeline: Amplification of reference gene primers provided the estimated nucleated cell counts. Produced via immunoSEQ multiplex PCR; TCRdb's table is partial and in-frame only. The V and J calls and clone size were taken over from that table, and D and trimming were inferred from the DNA. Altogether 150,000 to 200,000 clones are present, 88% being singletons, with the ten largest covering about 26%. This TCR derives from a man in his 60s with acute or convalescent COVID-19. Sequencing was carried out using peripheral blood. The rearrangement uses TRBV11-2 and TRBJ2-1, with a weak D call TRBD2 (5 bases). CDR3 loop: CANGETYNEQFF. CDR3 coding DNA: TGTGCCAACGGGGAGACTTACAATGAGCAGTTCTTC.